These T cell receptor beta chains were read from a single sample in a study of T cells in Graves' hyperthyroidism and ophthalmopathy. TCRdb re-called the multiplex PCR reads through MiXCR, storing one row per CDR3 protein. The data contain fewer than 450,000 distinct CDR3 sequences, about 15% of them seen just once; the ten biggest clones take up roughly 19%. The sample taken for sequencing was blood. These receptors all stem from a woman aged 55-69 years with Graves' ophthalmopathy. CDR3s include the opening cysteine and the closing phenylalanine or tryptophan. The order of the fields is clone size, CDR3 length, V gene, D gene, J gene, CDR3 protein, CDR3 DNA. D genes are given only for firm matches. Some rows have no size entry. The others give once, few or many, or a class for an expanded clone.

size: many; length: 13; V: TRBV7-2; D: .; J: TRBJ2-5; CDR3: CASSLYQEETQYF; DNA: TGTGCCAGCAGCTTATACCAGGAAGAGACCCAGTACTTC
size: .; length: 15; V: TRBV4-1; D: TRBD2; J: TRBJ2-5; CDR3: CASSLRTSGAETQYF; DNA: TGCGCCAGCAGCCTTAGGACTAGCGGAGCAGAGACCCAGTACTTC
size: many; length: 16; V: TRBV7-9; D: .; J: TRBJ2-1; CDR3: CASSPLGRLTYNEQFF; DNA: TGTGCCAGCAGCCCACTCGGGAGACTAACCTACAATGAGCAGTTCTTC
size: many; length: 15; V: TRBV12-5; D: .; J: TRBJ2-2; CDR3: CASGGSATHTGELFF; DNA: TGTGCTAGTGGAGGGTCAGCGACCCACACCGGGGAGCTGTTTTTT
size: .; length: 16; V: TRBV27; D: TRBD2; J: TRBJ2-2; CDR3: CASSPIAGTSTGELFF; DNA: TGTGCCAGCAGTCCGATAGCGGGTACTTCTACCGGGGAGCTGTTTTTT
size: few; length: 13; V: TRBV12-5; D: TRBD1; J: TRBJ1-2; CDR3: CASGPGQGDGYTF; DNA: TGTGCTAGTGGTCCGGGACAGGGAGATGGCTACACCTTC
size: .; length: 12; V: TRBV24-1; D: .; J: TRBJ2-1; CDR3: CATSDFYNEQFF; DNA: TGTGCCACCAGTGATTTCTACAATGAGCAGTTCTTC
size: many; length: 13; V: TRBV20-1; D: TRBD2; J: TRBJ2-7; CDR3: CSARDGLADEQYF; DNA: TGCAGTGCTAGAGATGGACTAGCAGACGAGCAGTACTTC
size: .; length: 16; V: TRBV5-1; D: TRBD1; J: TRBJ2-3; CDR3: CASSSGQGGGTDTQYF; DNA: TGCGCCAGCAGCTCTGGACAGGGGGGCGGCACAGATACGCAGTATTTT
size: many; length: 19; V: TRBV3-1; D: TRBD2; J: TRBJ2-1; CDR3: CASSQGELAEVPSYNEQFF; DNA: TGTGCCAGCAGCCAAGGTGAACTAGCGGAGGTACCCTCCTACAATGAGCAGTTCTTC
size: many; length: 16; V: TRBV5-1; D: .; J: TRBJ1-3; CDR3: CASSLGAREPGNTIYF; DNA: TGCGCCAGCAGCTTGGGGGCTCGGGAGCCTGGAAACACCATATATTTT
size: .; length: 15; V: TRBV3-1; D: TRBD1; J: TRBJ2-7; CDR3: CASSQGGTVGNEQYF; DNA: TGTGCCAGCAGCCAAGGGGGGACAGTCGGTAACGAGCAGTACTTC
size: many; length: 15; V: TRBV2; D: TRBD2; J: TRBJ2-1; CDR3: CASSGTSGPYNEQFF; DNA: TGTGCCAGCAGTGGGACTAGCGGCCCCTACAATGAGCAGTTCTTC
size: .; length: 17; V: TRBV20-1; D: .; J: TRBJ1-4; CDR3: CSARQSLISAANEKLFF; DNA: TGCAGTGCTAGACAGTCTCTTATCTCGGCGGCTAATGAAAAACTGTTTTTT
size: .; length: 13; V: TRBV19; D: TRBD1; J: TRBJ2-7; CDR3: CASSTTTGARQYF; DNA: TGTGCCAGTAGTACAACGACAGGGGCGAGGCAGTACTTC
size: many; length: 11; V: TRBV18; D: .; J: TRBJ1-1; CDR3: CASSLQSEAFF; DNA: TGTGCCAGCTCCCTTCAGAGTGAAGCTTTCTTT
size: many; length: 15; V: TRBV20-1; D: TRBD2; J: TRBJ2-1; CDR3: CSATGTSGSYNEQFF; DNA: TGCAGTGCTACCGGGACTAGCGGGAGCTACAATGAGCAGTTCTTC
size: .; length: 14; V: TRBV19; D: .; J: TRBJ1-1; CDR3: CASAPERSKTEAFF; DNA: TGTGCCAGCGCCCCTGAGCGAAGCAAGACTGAAGCTTTCTTT
size: many; length: 13; V: TRBV10-3; D: .; J: TRBJ1-2; CDR3: CAPKRNINYGYTF; DNA: TGTGCCCCCAAGAGGAACATCAACTATGGCTACACCTTC
size: many; length: 14; V: TRBV2; D: .; J: TRBJ2-3; CDR3: CASRVQAGPDTQYF; DNA: TGTGCCAGCAGGGTCCAGGCGGGGCCAGATACGCAGTATTTT
size: .; length: 15; V: TRBV14; D: .; J: TRBJ2-3; CDR3: CASSQSLGTTDTQYF; DNA: TGTGCCAGCAGCCAATCCTTGGGTACAACAGATACGCAGTATTTT
size: many; length: 13; V: TRBV30; D: .; J: TRBJ2-7; CDR3: CAWSYAGYYEQYF; DNA: TGTGCCTGGAGTTACGCGGGGTACTACGAGCAGTACTTC
size: many; length: 10; V: TRBV3-1; D: .; J: TRBJ2-1; CDR3: CASSGDSTFF; DNA: TGTGCCAGCAGCGGAGATAGCACGTTCTTC
size: many; length: 16; V: TRBV5-1; D: TRBD2; J: TRBJ2-2; CDR3: CASSLAGGPTTGELFF; DNA: TGCGCCAGCAGCTTAGCGGGAGGGCCGACCACCGGGGAGCTGTTTTTT
size: many; length: 13; V: TRBV20-1; D: .; J: TRBJ2-5; CDR3: CSARSQFGETQYF; DNA: TGCAGTGCTAGATCACAGTTCGGAGAGACCCAGTACTTC
size: many; length: 15; V: TRBV3-1; D: TRBD2; J: TRBJ2-3; CDR3: CASSQVAGVTDTQYF; DNA: TGTGCCAGCAGCCAAGTAGCGGGGGTCACAGATACGCAGTATTTT
size: many; length: 16; V: TRBV24-1; D: TRBD2; J: TRBJ2-2; CDR3: CATSLRGGPGTGELFF; DNA: TGTGCCACCAGCCTCCGGGGGGGCCCTGGGACCGGGGAGCTGTTTTTT
size: .; length: 14; V: TRBV24-1; D: .; J: TRBJ2-7; CDR3: CATSDLIQSYEQYF; DNA: TGTGCCACCAGTGATTTAATCCAATCTTACGAGCAGTACTTC